Reported below is one T cell receptor (beta chain). The data belong to a study of blood T cell repertoires in COVID-19. In the study overall: From the United States, Italy and Spain came samples of acute and convalescent COVID-19.

Study processing details: Nucleated cell number was recorded as an estimate derived from reference gene primer amplification. Some clones are missing from TCRdb's copy, which holds only in-frame ones; the method was immunoSEQ multiplex PCR. The DNA gave D and trimming, while V, J and clone size come from that table. The data hold 30,000 to 45,000 clones, with about 85% observed a single time. Germline CDR1 is MNHEY and CDR2 is SVGAGI. The CDR3 contains 15 residues. V lost 4 bases to trimming and J lost 4 bases, with 13 bases between them. The chain has TRBV6-5 and TRBJ1-4; D is undetermined. This clonotype was obtained from a man in his 70s with acute or convalescent COVID-19. Sequences were obtained from peripheral blood. CDR3 protein: CASSLNQANNEKLFF. CDR3 DNA sequence: TGTGCCAGCAGTTTAAACCAGGCTAATAATGAAAAACTGTTTTTT.